Following are 28 T cell receptor beta chains from one sample sequenced in a study of blood T cell repertoires in COVID-19. Sequencing used immunoSEQ multiplex PCR; TCRdb keeps in-frame clones, though not all of them. The profile shows approximately 280,000 clones, 75% to 90% of them singletons. Material: peripheral blood. The receptor set was obtained from a man in his forties or fifties with acute or convalescent COVID-19.

The table lists this clone with a count of one. This rearrangement joins TRBV30 to TRBJ2-3; 8 bases fit TRBD2. Germline V CDR1 and CDR2: GTSNPN, SVGIG (reference sequence). There are 16 residues in the CDR3. V shed 0 bases, J shed 3 bases, and the junction held 8 bases outside the gene matches. The CDR3 region is CAWSVSRTSRTDTQYF. CDR3 DNA: TGTGCCTGGAGTGTATCCCGGACTAGCCGTACAGATACGCAGTATTTT.

The J gene is TRBJ2-1, the V gene TRBV5-1; D is perhaps TRBD1 (6 bases). Trimming cost V 3 bases and J 7 bases, with 17 bases left between them. Per the germline V gene, CDR1 is SGHRS and CDR2 is YFSETQ. The CDR3 is 15 residues long. The CDR3 region is CASSSLTGSTNEQFF. The CDR3 coding sequence is TGCGCCAGCAGCTCCCTGACAGGTAGCACGAATGAGCAGTTCTTC.

This chain joins TRBV5-1 and TRBJ2-7, with a weak D call TRBD2 (7 bases). V dropped 6 bases and J dropped 3 bases, with 16 bases sitting between them. The CDR3 totals 14 residues. From germline, CDR1 is SGHRS and CDR2 YFSETQ. The CDR3 loop reads CASTTGGGGYEQYF. CDR3 DNA sequence: TGCGCCAGCACCACTGGGGGCGGGGGCTACGAGCAGTACTTC.

The V gene is TRBV9, the J gene TRBJ2-1, with 13 bases fitting TRBD2. The CDR3 totals 15 residues. Germline CDR1 reads SGDLS; CDR2 reads YYNGEE. V was pared by 4 bases and J by 10 bases, with 8 bases of the junction left unmatched. The CDR3 nucleotides read TGTGCCAGCAGCACCCGACTAGCGGGGGGTTACGAGCAGTTCTTC. It translates to CASSTRLAGGYEQFF.

The chain employs TRBV30 and TRBJ2-3; tentatively, D is TRBD1 (6 bases). CDR1 GTSNPN and CDR2 SVGIG come from the germline V gene (reference sequence). The CDR3 spans 14 residues. Deletions cut 0 bases from V and 2 bases from J, with 9 bases between. This CDR3 reads CAWSVGGITDTQYF. In DNA form, the CDR3 reads TGTGCCTGGAGTGTAGGGGGTATCACAGATACGCAGTATTTT.

V is TRBV7-8 and J is TRBJ2-2, with D perhaps TRBD2 (6 bases). Germline V lookup: CDR1 SGHVS, CDR2 FQNEAQ. This CDR3 comprises 14 residues. V lost 3 bases and J 7 bases, leaving 12 bases between the germline ends. CDR3: CASSLSSGGGELFF. CDR3 sequence (DNA): TGTGCCAGCAGCTTGAGTAGCGGCGGCGGGGAGCTGTTTTTT.

This sequence joins TRBV6-6 and TRBJ1-1; the D gene is possibly TRBD1 (5 bases). Germline V CDR1 and CDR2: MNHNY, SVGAGI (reference sequence). CDR3 length equals 13 residues. The V gene lost 6 bases and the J gene lost 6 bases, with 14 bases spanning the gap. CDR3 nucleotides: TGTGCCAGCAGCCCGCGAGGCAGGGCTGAAGCTTTCTTT. It is translated as CASSPRGRAEAFF.

The gene calls are TRBV7-3 and TRBJ2-1; the match to TRBD2 covers 7 bases. J was trimmed by 3 bases and V by 3 bases; bases with no gene match: 5. CDR3 size: 15 residues. The V gene's germline CDR1 is SGHTA and CDR2 FQGTGA. CDR3 bases: TGTGCCAGCAGCTTCTCGGGGGGTTTCTACAATGAGCAGTTCTTC. Translated: CASSFSGGFYNEQFF.

The V call is TRBV3-1 (or the pseudogene TRBV3-2), the J call TRBJ2-7; 9 bases agree with TRBD2. Trimming took 9 bases from V and 3 from J; bases not matched to a gene: 9. This CDR3 spans 14 amino acids. From germline, CDR1 is LGHDT and CDR2 YNNKEL (reference sequence). This CDR3 reads CASSGGGESYEQYF. The CDR3 DNA reads TGTGCCAGTTCCGGCGGGGGGGAGAGCTACGAGCAGTACTTC.

The V and J genes are TRBV9 and TRBJ1-5, with a weak D call TRBD1 (5 bases). V lost 5 bases and J 7 bases, leaving 19 bases between the germline ends. The germline CDR1 and CDR2 sequences are SGDLS and YYNGEE. This CDR3 contains 15 residues. CDR3 bases: TGTGCCAGCAGTGCCGATTGGGGGGGTTGGCAGCCCCAGCATTTT. Encoded protein: CASSADWGGWQPQHF.

The J gene is TRBJ2-3, the V gene TRBV13; 12 bases are a match to TRBD2. Per the germline V gene, CDR1 is PRHDT and CDR2 is FYEKMQ (reference sequence). V shed 2 bases, J shed 0 bases, and the junction held 3 bases outside the gene matches. The CDR3 runs 17 residues. CDR3 loop: CASSLFGLAGSTDTQYF. Written as DNA, the CDR3 is TGTGCCAGCAGCTTATTTGGACTAGCGGGGAGCACAGATACGCAGTATTTT. Full variable domain (outside the CDR3, taken from reference TRBV13 and TRBJ2-3): AAGVIQSPRHLIKEKRETATLKCYPIPRHDTVYWYQQGPGQDPQFLISFYEKMQSDKGSIPDRFSAQQFSDYHSELNMSSLELGDSALYFCASSLFGLAGSTDTQYFGPGTRLTVL.

The rearrangement uses TRBV9 and TRBJ2-1; 7 positions match TRBD2. V lost 0 bases, J lost 9 bases, and 3 bases stayed unmatched. In germline, CDR1 is SGDLS, CDR2 YYNGEE. The CDR3 contains 13 residues. The CDR3 protein is CASSVEGGREQFF. As DNA, the CDR3 is TGTGCCAGCAGCGTAGAGGGAGGGCGTGAGCAGTTCTTC.

This clone was found a few times. The chain has TRBV12-3 or TRBV12-4 and TRBJ1-1; D ambiguous. V lost 3 bases, J lost 7 bases, and 9 bases lay in between. CDR3 length equals 12 residues. CDR3 amino acids: CASSFSTGEAFF. The CDR3 bases are TGTGCCAGCAGTTTCAGTACGGGTGAAGCTTTCTTT.

The chain carries TRBV7-9 and TRBJ2-5; a weak D match, TRBD1 (6 bases). CDR3 length equals 15 residues. Trimming took 4 bases from V and 5 from J, leaving 17 bases between them. CDR1 and CDR2 (germline): SEHNR, FQNEAQ (reference sequence). The CDR3 nucleotides are TGTGCCAGCAGCTCCATGGGGGCGCCGGATGAGACCCAGTACTTC. Protein: CASSSMGAPDETQYF.

The genes are TRBV7-6 and TRBJ1-2; 12 bases are a match to TRBD1. This CDR3 contains 15 residues. Germline V gene lookup returns CDR1 SGHVS and CDR2 FNYEAQ. J was trimmed by 4 bases and V by 5 bases; bases with no gene match: 5. CDR3 amino acids: CASSPPGQGAYGYTF. The CDR3 coding sequence is TGTGCCAGCAGCCCTCCGGGACAGGGGGCCTATGGCTACACCTTC.

The genes are TRBV3-1 (or the pseudogene TRBV3-2) and TRBJ2-3; no reliable D call. V shed 1 base and J shed 7 bases, with 6 bases lying between them. Germline V lookup: CDR1 LGHDT, CDR2 YNNKEL (reference sequence). The CDR3 totals 12 residues. The CDR3 nucleotides read TGTGCCAGCAGCCAAGTGACAAATACGCAGTATTTT. Protein sequence: CASSQVTNTQYF.

V usage is TRBV10-2 and J usage is TRBJ2-5; D may be TRBD1 (6 bases). V dropped 8 bases and J dropped 2 bases, with 12 bases sitting between them. Germline V gene sequence: CDR1 WSHSY, CDR2 SAAADI. The CDR3 sequence is 13 residues long. Written as DNA, the CDR3 is TGCGCCAGCCGCGAAGGGGGTCAAGAGACCCAGTACTTC. Translated, it gives CASREGGQETQYF.

The V and J genes are TRBV29-1 and TRBJ1-5; possibly TRBD1 for D (6 bases). V was trimmed by 4 bases and J by 6 bases, leaving 13 bases between them. The CDR3 covers 13 residues. CDR1 and CDR2 from the germline V gene are SQVTM and ANQGSEA. The CDR3 bases are TGCAGCGTTGGGGGACAATTGGGTCAGCCCCAGCATTTT. Residues: CSVGGQLGQPQHF.

This CDR3 is CAWSVGGTAGTF. The CDR3 bases are TGTGCCTGGAGTGTAGGGGGGACAGCGGGCACCTTC. The rearrangement uses TRBV30 and TRBJ1-2; 7 bases are a match to TRBD1. V gave up 0 bases and J gave up 13 bases; unmatched junction bases: 8. Germline values: CDR1 GTSNPN, CDR2 SVGIG (reference sequence). The CDR3 extends over 12 amino acids.

This sequence joins TRBV5-4 and TRBJ2-7; D not certain. CDR1 and CDR2 from the germline V gene are SGHNT and YYREEE (reference sequence). This CDR3 has 12 residues. V lost 0 bases and J 6 bases, leaving 7 bases between the germline ends. The CDR3 loop reads CASSLGASEQYF. The CDR3 DNA sequence: TGTGCCAGCAGCTTGGGGGCGAGCGAGCAGTACTTC.

CDR3 sequence: CASRLTANTEAFF. CDR3 in DNA: TGTGCCAGCAGATTGACAGCAAACACTGAAGCTTTCTTT. The chain is built from TRBV6-5 and TRBJ1-1; the D gene is possibly TRBD1 (5 bases). Germline CDR1 MNHEY, CDR2 SVGAGI. The CDR3 covers 13 residues. The germline V and J ends were trimmed by 6 bases and 2 bases, with 10 bases remaining between them.

This clone was picked up one time. The chain is built from TRBV2 and TRBJ2-5; 12 bases align to TRBD1. After removal of 4 bases from V and 5 bases from J, the junction contained 2 bases not matched to a gene. CDR3 length: 14 residues. Per the germline V gene, CDR1 is SNHLY and CDR2 is FYNNEI. The CDR3 is CASSGDRGHETQYF. The CDR3, as DNA: TGTGCCAGCAGTGGGGACAGGGGGCACGAGACCCAGTACTTC. Drawing the rest from reference TRBV2 and TRBJ2-5, the complete variable domain is EPEVTQTPSHQVTQMGQEVILRCVPISNHLYFYWYRQILGQKVEFLVSFYNNEISEKSEIFDDQFSVERPDGSNFTLKIRSTKLEDSAMYFCASSGDRGHETQYFGPGTRLLVL.

This sequence joins TRBV11-2 and TRBJ1-1; TRBD1 matches at 7 bases. CDR3 length: 14 amino acids. Per germline, CDR1 SGHAT and CDR2 FQNNGV. J gave up 3 bases and V 2 bases, and 3 bases lay outside the gene matches. DNA of the CDR3: TGTGCCAGCAGCTTACCAGACAGGGACACTGAAGCTTTCTTT. It translates to CASSLPDRDTEAFF.

CDR3 DNA sequence: TGTGCCAGCAGCTTAAGGCGGCGGAACTATGGCTACACCTTC. It codes for CASSLRRRNYGYTF. This chain joins TRBV7-2 and TRBJ1-2; D is unresolved. This CDR3 region has 14 residues. V was trimmed by 2 bases and J by 2 bases, leaving 9 bases between them. Per the germline V gene, CDR1 is SGHTA and CDR2 is FQGNSA.

The V gene is TRBV4-1, the J gene TRBJ1-1; the D gene is possibly TRBD1 (5 bases). V was cut by 4 bases and J by 12 bases, with 18 bases left in between. CDR1 is MGHRA, CDR2 YSYEKL, per germline. This CDR3 has 13 residues. The CDR3 DNA reads as TGCGCCAGCAGCCGCCCCGTGGGCAGGGAATCTTTCTTT. Encoded protein: CASSRPVGRESFF.

V gene TRBV5-1 combines with J gene TRBJ2-3, with 8 bases identical to TRBD1. V gave up 0 bases and J gave up 6 bases; unmatched junction bases: 12. Germline loops: CDR1 SGHRS, CDR2 YFSETQ. The CDR3 has 17 amino acids. The CDR3 DNA reads as TGCGCCAGCAGCTTGGAGGGCCCGACAGGGGTCCGCGATACGCAGTATTTT. Its protein is CASSLEGPTGVRDTQYF.

This chain links TRBV7-9 with TRBJ1-2; the match to TRBD1 covers 8 bases. The CDR3 is 17 amino acids. Looked up from germline, CDR1 is SEHNR and CDR2 is FQNEAQ (reference sequence). The ends lost 6 bases at V and 4 bases at J; junction bases unmatched: 16. This CDR3 reads CASSFGTGPFKGYGYTF. The CDR3 DNA follows: TGTGCCAGCAGTTTTGGGACAGGACCCTTTAAGGGCTATGGCTACACCTTC.

V and J are TRBV4-1 and TRBJ1-2, with a tentative D call TRBD1 (6 bases). The CDR3 runs 17 residues. The V gene's germline CDR1 is MGHRA and CDR2 YSYEKL. Trimming pared 4 bases from V and 0 bases from J, leaving 18 bases between. In DNA form, the CDR3 reads TGCGCCAGCAGCCCAGGGACATCTTTGGGAACTAACTATGGCTACACCTTC. Translation gives CASSPGTSLGTNYGYTF.